One and the same sample provided the 8 T cell receptor beta chains below, sequenced in a study of shared T cell receptors in the human thymus. Libraries were prepared by immunoSEQ multiplex PCR; TCRdb keeps only in-frame clonotypes and omits some of them. The data show fewer than 700,000 clones, with roughly 90% seen just once and approximately 0.01% held by the top ten. These data also featured in a second study, about human thymus T cells.

The sample comprised thymocytes. These receptors all come from a boy younger than two with a congenital heart defect.

The chain joins TRBV27 to TRBJ2-7, with 14 bases identical to TRBD2. The V and J ends lost 5 bases and 2 bases, in that order; junction bases with no gene match: 2. There are 15 residues in the CDR3. Per germline, CDR1 MNHEY and CDR2 SMNVEV (reference sequence). CDR3 amino acids: CASSPGLAGAYEQYF. The DNA for the CDR3 is TGTGCCAGCAGTCCGGGACTAGCGGGAGCCTACGAGCAGTACTTC.

The chain employs TRBV27 and TRBJ1-4; 7 nucleotides match TRBD1. Per the germline V gene, CDR1 is MNHEY and CDR2 is SMNVEV (reference sequence). CDR3 length: 18 residues. Trimming took 2 bases from V and 0 from J; bases not matched to a gene: 9. CDR3: CASSLNSGQRATNEKLFF. CDR3 in DNA: TGTGCCAGCAGTTTAAATTCGGGACAGAGGGCAACTAATGAAAAACTGTTTTTT.

The chain has TRBV27 and TRBJ2-7; D perhaps matches TRBD2 (6 bases). Germline V gene sequence: CDR1 MNHEY, CDR2 SMNVEV (reference sequence). The ends were cut back, 4 bases at V and 2 bases at J, with 21 bases in the middle. CDR3 length: 17 residues. The CDR3 nucleotides are TGTGCCAGCAGTTCAAGAGCTAGCGCTCGCTTTACCTACGAGCAGTACTTC. Translating gives CASSSRASARFTYEQYF.

The chain couples TRBV9 to TRBJ1-3, with 8 positions matching TRBD1. CDR1 and CDR2 (germline): SGDLS, YYNGEE. Trimming took 3 bases from V and 4 from J; bases not matched to a gene: 9. The CDR3 extends over 16 amino acids. CDR3 in amino acids: CASSDRTGISGNTIYF. The CDR3 coding sequence is TGTGCCAGCAGCGACCGGACAGGGATCTCAGGAAACACCATATATTTT.

The gene calls are TRBV30 and TRBJ2-7; no firm D call. The CDR3 contains 13 residues. CDR1 GTSNPN and CDR2 SVGIG come from the germline V gene (reference sequence). V lost 2 bases and J lost 6, with 14 bases in between. CDR3: CAWSQFRRPEQYF. DNA for the CDR3: TGTGCCTGGAGTCAGTTCAGGCGCCCCGAGCAGTACTTC.

This sequence joins TRBV28 and TRBJ2-2; unclear D gene. V gave up 5 bases and J gave up 9 bases, with 16 bases separating them. Germline V lookup: CDR1 MDHEN, CDR2 SYDVKM. The CDR3 runs 14 residues. CDR3 DNA sequence: TGTGCCAGCAGTCCGACGGGTACGACCCGGGAGCTGTTTTTT. Its protein is CASSPTGTTRELFF.

The chain uses TRBV9 and TRBJ2-7; D perhaps matches TRBD2 (6 bases). Germline V CDR1 and CDR2: SGDLS, YYNGEE. The CDR3 totals 15 residues. The ends were cut back, 1 base at V and 7 bases at J, with 18 bases in the middle. In nucleotides, the CDR3 is TGTGCCAGCAGCGTAAAACCGGGACTCGGAGGTGAGCAGTACTTC. Its protein product is CASSVKPGLGGEQYF.

The rearrangement links TRBV5-6 to TRBJ2-3, with D uncertain. Germline assignment: CDR1 SGHDT and CDR2 YYEEEE. V dropped 1 base and J dropped 2 bases, with 11 bases sitting between them. There are 15 residues in the CDR3. The CDR3 DNA reads TGTGCCAGCAGCTTGATAGCAGAATCCACAGATACGCAGTATTTT. Its translation is CASSLIAESTDTQYF.